This T cell receptor beta chain was identified in a study of T cell repertoires in cytomegalovirus infection. The wider study: Alongside well-studied HLA-B-restricted CMV epitopes, recently identified HLA-C-restricted CMV epitopes were also used.

TCRdb re-called the reads through MiXCR, storing one row per CDR3 protein. The sample comprises 50,000 or so distinct CDR3 sequences, around 18% of which are singletons, and roughly two thirds rests with the top ten. Whole-study results and caveats: People with CMV and the relevant HLA were identified by cumulative public TCR beta family frequency. Clonotypes of TCR beta that were HLA-C-restricted and CMV-specific dominated the ex vivo response.

This CDR3 is built from 14 residues. V was trimmed by 2 bases and J by 6 bases, leaving 14 bases between them. In germline, CDR1 is SGHDT, CDR2 YYEEEE. As concerns this clonotype: What it recognizes is unknown.

The sequence came from a human donor in good health (CMV status not recorded). Some clones in this sample may be carry-over from other donors' samples. V is TRBV5-6 and J is TRBJ1-1; no reliable D call. Sequencing used CD8+ T cells from cultured PBMCs, obtained from culture after CMV antigen stimulation. DNA of the CDR3: TGTGCCAGCAGCTTCGGTACCTCCATGGCTGAAGCTTTCTTT. Amino acid sequence: CASSFGTSMAEAFF.